Included here is one T cell receptor (beta chain) sequence, with context. Original analysis: Cell counts per sample came from amplifying reference gene primers. Here immunoSEQ multiplex PCR was the method, and the copy in TCRdb shows in-frame clones only, minus some. V, J and clone size derive from that table, while D and trimming were established from the DNA sequence. The table lists about 130,000 clones, around 81% of them singletons. This sample was included in a study of blood T cell repertoires in COVID-19. Study in general: Collection of acute and convalescent COVID-19 samples took place in the United States, Italy and Spain. Sources were T cells, B-cell-depleted T cells, or PBMCs; the material itself was cDNA or gDNA.

The receptor was derived from a man in his thirties or forties with COVID-19, enrolled during active disease. What was sequenced was peripheral blood.

CDR3 in DNA: TGTGCCATCAGCCGGGACAGAGCTAACTATGGCTACACCTTC. Its translation: CAISRDRANYGYTF. The V gene is TRBV10-3, the J gene TRBJ1-2; 7 bases agree with TRBD1. CDR3 length equals 14 residues. Per germline, CDR1 ENHRY and CDR2 SYGVKD. With V trimmed by 6 bases and J by 0 bases, 4 bases remained unmatched.